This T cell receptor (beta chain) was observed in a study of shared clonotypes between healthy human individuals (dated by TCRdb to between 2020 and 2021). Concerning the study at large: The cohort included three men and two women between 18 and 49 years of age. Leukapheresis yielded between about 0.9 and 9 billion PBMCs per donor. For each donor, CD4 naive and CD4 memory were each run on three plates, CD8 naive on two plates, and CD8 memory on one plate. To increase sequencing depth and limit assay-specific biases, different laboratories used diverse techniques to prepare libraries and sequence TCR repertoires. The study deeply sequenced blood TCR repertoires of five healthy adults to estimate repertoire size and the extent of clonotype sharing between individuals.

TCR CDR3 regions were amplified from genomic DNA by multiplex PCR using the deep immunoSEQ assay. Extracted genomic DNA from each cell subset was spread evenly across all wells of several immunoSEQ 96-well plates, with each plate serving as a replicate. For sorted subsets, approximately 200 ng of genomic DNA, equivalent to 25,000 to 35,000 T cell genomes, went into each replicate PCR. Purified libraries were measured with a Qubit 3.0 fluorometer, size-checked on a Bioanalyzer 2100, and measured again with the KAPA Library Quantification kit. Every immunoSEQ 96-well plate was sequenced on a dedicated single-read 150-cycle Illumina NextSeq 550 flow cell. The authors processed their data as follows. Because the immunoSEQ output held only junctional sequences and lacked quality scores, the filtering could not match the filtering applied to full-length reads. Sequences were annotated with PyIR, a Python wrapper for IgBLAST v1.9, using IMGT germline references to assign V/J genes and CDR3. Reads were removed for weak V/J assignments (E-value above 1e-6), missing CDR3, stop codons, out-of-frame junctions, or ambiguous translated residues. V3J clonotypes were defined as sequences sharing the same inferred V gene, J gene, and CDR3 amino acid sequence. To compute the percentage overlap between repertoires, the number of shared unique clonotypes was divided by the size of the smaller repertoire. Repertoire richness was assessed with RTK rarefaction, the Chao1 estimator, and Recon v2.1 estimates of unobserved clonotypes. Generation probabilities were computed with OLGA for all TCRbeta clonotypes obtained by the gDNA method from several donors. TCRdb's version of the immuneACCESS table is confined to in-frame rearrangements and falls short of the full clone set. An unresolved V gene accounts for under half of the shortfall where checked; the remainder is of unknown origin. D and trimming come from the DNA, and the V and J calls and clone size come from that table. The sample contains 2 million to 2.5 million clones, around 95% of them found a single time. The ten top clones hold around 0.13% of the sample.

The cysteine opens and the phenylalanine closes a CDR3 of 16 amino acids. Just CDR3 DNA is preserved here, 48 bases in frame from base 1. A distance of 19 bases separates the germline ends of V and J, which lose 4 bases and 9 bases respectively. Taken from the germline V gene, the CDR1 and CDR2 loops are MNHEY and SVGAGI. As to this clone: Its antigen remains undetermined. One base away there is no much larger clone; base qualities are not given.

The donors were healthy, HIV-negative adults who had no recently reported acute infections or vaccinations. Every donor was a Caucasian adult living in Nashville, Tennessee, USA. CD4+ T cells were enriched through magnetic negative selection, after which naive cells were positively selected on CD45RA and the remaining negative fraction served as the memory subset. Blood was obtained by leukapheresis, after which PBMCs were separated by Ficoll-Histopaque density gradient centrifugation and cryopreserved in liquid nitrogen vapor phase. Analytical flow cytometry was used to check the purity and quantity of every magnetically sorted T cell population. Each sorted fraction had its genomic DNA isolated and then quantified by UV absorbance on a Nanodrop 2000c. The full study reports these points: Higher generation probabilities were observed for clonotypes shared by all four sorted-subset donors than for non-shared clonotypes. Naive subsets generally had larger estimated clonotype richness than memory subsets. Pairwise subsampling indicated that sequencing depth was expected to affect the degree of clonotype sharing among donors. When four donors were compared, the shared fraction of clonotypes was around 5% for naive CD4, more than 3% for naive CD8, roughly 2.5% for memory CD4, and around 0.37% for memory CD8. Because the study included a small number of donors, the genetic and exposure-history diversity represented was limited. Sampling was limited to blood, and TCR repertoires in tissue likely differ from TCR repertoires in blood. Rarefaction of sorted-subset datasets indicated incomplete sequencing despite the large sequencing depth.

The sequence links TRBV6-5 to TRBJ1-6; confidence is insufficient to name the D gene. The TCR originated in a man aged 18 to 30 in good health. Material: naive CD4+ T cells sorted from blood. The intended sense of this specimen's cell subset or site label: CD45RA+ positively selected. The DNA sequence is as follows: TGTGCCAGCAGTTCTGAGGCCCCCCGACCGGTTTCACCCCTCCACTTT. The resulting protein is CASSSEAPRPVSPLHF.